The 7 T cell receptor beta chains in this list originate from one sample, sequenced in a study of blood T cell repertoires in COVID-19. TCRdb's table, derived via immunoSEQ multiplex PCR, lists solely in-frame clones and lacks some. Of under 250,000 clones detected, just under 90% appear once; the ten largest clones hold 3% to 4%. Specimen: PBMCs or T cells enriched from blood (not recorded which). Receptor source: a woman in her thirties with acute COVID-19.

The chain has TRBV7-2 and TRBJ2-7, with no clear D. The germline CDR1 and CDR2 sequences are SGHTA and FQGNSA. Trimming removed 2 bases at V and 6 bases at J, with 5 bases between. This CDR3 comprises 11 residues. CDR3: CASSLSSEQYF. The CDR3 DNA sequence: TGTGCCAGCAGCTTATCATCCGAGCAGTACTTC.

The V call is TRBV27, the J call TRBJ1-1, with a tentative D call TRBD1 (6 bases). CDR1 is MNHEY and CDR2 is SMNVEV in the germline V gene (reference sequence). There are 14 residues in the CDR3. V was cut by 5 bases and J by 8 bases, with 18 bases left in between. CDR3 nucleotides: TGTGCCAGCAGTCTACGATCCCAGGGGACAGAAGCTTTCTTT. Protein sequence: CASSLRSQGTEAFF.

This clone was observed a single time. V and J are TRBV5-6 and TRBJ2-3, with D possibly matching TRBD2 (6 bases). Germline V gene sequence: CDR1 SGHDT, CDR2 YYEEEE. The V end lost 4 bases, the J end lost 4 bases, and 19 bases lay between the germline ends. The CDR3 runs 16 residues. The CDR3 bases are TGTGCCAGCAGCCCCCGGGGTGGAGGGACCCCAGATACGCAGTATTTT. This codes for CASSPRGGGTPDTQYF.

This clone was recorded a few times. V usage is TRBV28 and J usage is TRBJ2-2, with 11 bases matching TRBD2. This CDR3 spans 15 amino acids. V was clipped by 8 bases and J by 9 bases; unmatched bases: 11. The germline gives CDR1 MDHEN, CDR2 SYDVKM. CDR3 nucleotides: TGTGCCAGCTGCACTAGCGGGGGCTTTAAGCGGGAGCTGTTTTTT. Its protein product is CASCTSGGFKRELFF. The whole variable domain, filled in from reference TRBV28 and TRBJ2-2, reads DVKVTQSSRYLVKRTGEKVFLECVQDMDHENMFWYRQDPGLGLRLIYFSYDVKMKEKGDIPEGYSVSREKKERFSLILESASTNQTSMYLCASCTSGGFKRELFFGEGSRLTVL.

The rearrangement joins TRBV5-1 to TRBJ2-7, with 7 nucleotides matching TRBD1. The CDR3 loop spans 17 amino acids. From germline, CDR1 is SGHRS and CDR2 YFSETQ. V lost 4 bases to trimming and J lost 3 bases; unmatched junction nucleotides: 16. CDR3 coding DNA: TGCGCCAGCAGCCCCCGGACAGGCAGAACAACTCACTACGAGCAGTACTTC. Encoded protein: CASSPRTGRTTHYEQYF.

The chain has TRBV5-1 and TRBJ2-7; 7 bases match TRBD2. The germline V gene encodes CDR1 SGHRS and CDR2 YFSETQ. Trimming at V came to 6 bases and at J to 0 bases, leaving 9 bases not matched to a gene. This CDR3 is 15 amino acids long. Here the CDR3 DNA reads TGCGCCAGCACCCAAAGGGGAGGGAGCTCCTACGAGCAGTACTTC. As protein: CASTQRGGSSYEQYF.

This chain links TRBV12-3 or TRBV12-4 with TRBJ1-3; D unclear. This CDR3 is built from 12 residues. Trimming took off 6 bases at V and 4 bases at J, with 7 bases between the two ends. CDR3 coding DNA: TGTGCCAGCAGCCGCCAGGGAAACACCATATATTTT. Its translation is CASSRQGNTIYF.